Presented here are 21 T cell receptor beta chains from one specimen sequenced in a study of read filtering for tumor transcriptome and immune sequencing. The library was built from around 380 ng RNA with molecular barcoded adaptors for alpha/delta and beta/gamma chains. A single record per CDR3 protein comes from TCRdb applying MiXCR to the reads. The table shows 50,000 or so distinct CDR3 sequences, with approximately 12% occurring only once. Material for sequencing was a population of CD138-negative cells sorted from bone marrow. The source is a donor at least 40 years old with multiple myeloma.

This clonotype appeared many times. The rearrangement joins TRBV6-1 to TRBJ2-7; 9 bases align to TRBD2. This CDR3 has 15 residues. In germline, CDR1 is MNHNS, CDR2 SASEGT. The junction had 9 bases not matched to a gene; V was cut back by 2 bases and J by 7 bases. The CDR3 reads CASSEWASGEREQYF. CDR3 nucleotides: TGTGCCAGCAGTGAATGGGCTAGCGGGGAAAGAGAGCAGTACTTC.

The sample holds many counts of this clonotype. The rearrangement joins TRBV6-5 to TRBJ1-5; TRBD1 aligns across 7 bases. The CDR3 is 14 amino acids. CDR1 and CDR2 (germline): MNHEY, SVGAGI. The V gene end was trimmed by 2 bases and the J gene end by 7 bases; junction bases not matched to a gene: 5. CDR3 loop: CASSYIQGGQPQHF. The CDR3 nucleotides read TGTGCCAGCAGTTACATCCAGGGGGGCCAGCCCCAGCATTTT.

This clonotype has a count of ten or more. The rearrangement joins TRBV6-5 to TRBJ1-1, with 8 bases matching TRBD1. Germline V gene lookup returns CDR1 MNHEY and CDR2 SVGAGI. The CDR3 has 13 residues. V was pared by 6 bases and J by 3 bases, with 3 bases of the junction left unmatched. CDR3 residues: CASRLQGDTEAFF. In DNA, the CDR3 is TGTGCCAGCAGGCTACAGGGGGACACTGAAGCTTTCTTT.

This clonotype appeared many times. The J gene is TRBJ2-7, the V gene TRBV5-1; 15 nucleotides match TRBD2. Germline V gives CDR1 SGHRS, CDR2 YFSETQ. The CDR3 is 16 residues long. Losses at the gene ends were 0 bases for V and 4 bases for J; bases not matched to a gene: 2. DNA of the CDR3: TGCGCCAGCAGCTTGGGGACTAGCGGGAGGGGGTACGAGCAGTACTTC. Protein: CASSLGTSGRGYEQYF.

This clonotype was seen at least ten times. This chain connects TRBV20-1 to TRBJ1-4, with 8 positions matching TRBD1. CDR1 is DFQATT, CDR2 SNEGSKA, per germline (reference sequence). After removal of 6 bases from V and 10 bases from J, the junction contained 10 bases not matched to a gene. This CDR3 contains 13 residues. The CDR3 DNA reads as TGCAGTGCAGGACAGGGACATGGTGGAAAACTGTTTTTT. Amino acid sequence: CSAGQGHGGKLFF.

Many counts were recorded for this clonotype. This chain joins TRBV6-1 and TRBJ2-2; 10 nucleotides match TRBD1. J lost 5 bases, V lost 6 bases, and 6 bases had no gene match. Germline-derived CDR1 and CDR2 are MNHNS and SASEGT. The CDR3 is 15 amino acids. Here the CDR3 DNA reads TGTGCCAGCAGACTTGGGACAGGGGATACCGGGGAGCTGTTTTTT. Protein sequence: CASRLGTGDTGELFF.

There are many counts of this clonotype. This sequence joins TRBV7-2 and TRBJ2-3; possible D gene TRBD1, 6 bases. CDR3 length equals 14 residues. Deletions cut 8 bases from V and 2 bases from J, with 14 bases between. Germline assignment: CDR1 SGHTA and CDR2 FQGNSA. The CDR3 nucleotides are TGTGCCAGCCTACCGGGACAACACACAGATACGCAGTATTTT. As protein: CASLPGQHTDTQYF.

This clonotype appeared many times. This rearrangement joins TRBV10-3 to TRBJ2-1; D remains ambiguous. Germline values: CDR1 ENHRY, CDR2 SYGVKD. CDR3 length equals 12 residues. The V end lost 7 bases, the J end lost 11 bases, and 15 bases lay between the germline ends. CDR3 DNA sequence: TGTGCCATCATGGGTCGTGGGGAAAAGCAGTTCTTC. Its protein product is CAIMGRGEKQFF.

This clonotype was seen at least ten times. The V and J genes are TRBV29-1 and TRBJ2-2; TRBD2 matches 14 bases. The J segment lost 2 bases and the V segment lost 1 base, leaving 3 bases of the junction unmatched. This CDR3 is 17 amino acids long. Germline lookup yields CDR1 SQVTM and CDR2 ANQGSEA. The CDR3 here is CSVEGLAGGINTGELFF. The DNA for the CDR3 is TGCAGCGTTGAAGGACTAGCGGGAGGGATAAACACCGGGGAGCTGTTTTTT.

The CDR3 spells CASNGGRLPDGQYF. CDR3 nucleotide sequence: TGTGCCAGTAATGGCGGGAGGCTTCCGGACGGGCAGTACTTC. J is TRBJ2-7 and V is TRBV19, with 8 bases lining up with TRBD2. The germline CDR1 and CDR2 sequences are LNHDA and SQIVND (reference sequence). The CDR3 extends over 14 amino acids. V was clipped by 7 bases and J by 9 bases; unmatched bases: 14. Looking up the rest from reference TRBV19 and TRBJ2-7 gives the full variable domain: DGGITQSPKYLFRKEGQNVTLSCEQNLNHDAMYWYRQDPGQGLRLIYYSQIVNDFQKGDIAEGYSVSREKKESFPLTVTSAQKNPTAFYLCASNGGRLPDGQYFGPGTRLTVT.

This clonotype was seen more than once but under ten times. A much bigger clone sits one base away, suggesting this may be a read error. This chain connects TRBV28 to TRBJ2-7, with D unresolved. Looked up from germline, CDR1 is MDHEN and CDR2 is SYDVKM. The CDR3 has 13 residues. Trimming took off 2 bases at V and 2 bases at J, with 7 bases between the two ends. CDR3: CASSLGSAYEQYF. The CDR3 DNA sequence: TGTGCCAGCAGTTTAGGCAGCGCCTACGAGCAGTACTTC.

There are many counts of this clonotype. The J gene is TRBJ1-2, the V gene TRBV4-1; D remains ambiguous. The ends were cut back, 1 base at V and 2 bases at J, with 17 bases in the middle. Per germline, CDR1 MGHRA and CDR2 YSYEKL. CDR3 length: 17 amino acids. This CDR3 is CASSQGVLMTQNYGYTF. In nucleotides, the CDR3 is TGCGCCAGCAGCCAAGGCGTTCTGATGACCCAAAACTATGGCTACACCTTC.

This clonotype was detected many times. This chain joins TRBV30 and TRBJ2-1; D possibly corresponds to TRBD1 (6 bases). Per germline, CDR1 GTSNPN and CDR2 SVGIG (reference sequence). The V gene lost 4 bases and the J gene lost 5 bases, with 18 bases spanning the gap. The CDR3 runs to 15 residues. For the CDR3, the DNA is TGTGCCTGGATATTGTGGCCAGGGGTCAACAATGAGCAGTTCTTC. This translates into CAWILWPGVNNEQFF.

Many counts were recorded for this clonotype. The CDR3 DNA sequence: TGTGCCAGCATACCGGCGAGCACAGATACGCAGTATTTT. It codes for CASIPASTDTQYF. This chain joins TRBV2 and TRBJ2-3; D call uncertain. Trimming pared 7 bases from V and 0 bases from J, leaving 8 bases between. This CDR3 has 13 residues. Germline V gene sequence: CDR1 SNHLY, CDR2 FYNNEI.

This clonotype was counted at least ten times. This rearrangement joins TRBV12-3 or TRBV12-4 to TRBJ2-1, with TRBD2 matching 7 bases. The ends lost 8 bases at V and 8 bases at J; junction bases unmatched: 9. The CDR3 totals 13 residues. The CDR3 protein is CASGGLEIDEQFF. The CDR3 DNA reads as TGTGCCAGCGGAGGACTAGAAATTGATGAGCAGTTCTTC.

This clonotype was counted many times. J is TRBJ2-7 and V is TRBV7-2; 7 bases agree with TRBD1. The V gene end was trimmed by 5 bases and the J gene end by 0 bases; junction bases not matched to a gene: 7. CDR3 length: 15 amino acids. Germline assignment: CDR1 SGHTA and CDR2 FQGNSA. The chain's CDR3 is CASSPGQESSYEQYF. The CDR3 bases are TGTGCCAGCAGCCCCGGACAGGAGAGCTCCTACGAGCAGTACTTC.

This clonotype was detected ten times or more. J is TRBJ2-3 and V is TRBV20-1; the D gene is possibly TRBD2 (6 bases). Looked up from germline, CDR1 is DFQATT and CDR2 is SNEGSKA (reference sequence). This CDR3 has 12 residues. With 6 bases removed from V and 8 bases from J, the gap between germline ends came to 15 bases. The CDR3 here is CSASGDLGTQYF. CDR3 nucleotides: TGCAGTGCCTCCGGGGACTTGGGTACGCAGTATTTT.

Turning to this clonotype: Since a much larger clone is just one base distant, this may be a read error. V is TRBV11-2 and J is TRBJ2-5; 10 bases map to TRBD2. Unmatched junction bases numbered 11, after V lost 6 bases and J lost 7 bases. This CDR3 region has 15 residues. The germline CDR1 and CDR2 sequences are SGHAT and FQNNGV. Here the CDR3 reads CASRSRLAGMGTQYF. DNA for the CDR3: TGTGCCAGCAGATCGCGACTAGCGGGTATGGGGACCCAGTACTTC. Using reference TRBV11-2 and TRBJ2-5 for the parts outside the CDR3, the full variable domain is EAGVAQSPRYKIIEKRQSVAFWCNPISGHATLYWYQQILGQGPKLLIQFQNNGVVDDSQLPKDRFSAERLKGVDSTLKIQPAKLEDSAVYLCASRSRLAGMGTQYFGPGTRLLVL.

As to this clonotype: Only one base separates this from a far larger clonotype, so it likely reflects a read error. The chain uses TRBV7-2 and TRBJ2-1; unclear D gene. Germline loops: CDR1 SGHTA, CDR2 FQGNSA. The CDR3 sequence is 13 residues long. Trimming cost V 2 bases and J 2 bases, with 4 bases left between them. This CDR3 reads CASSLSPYNEQFF. DNA of the CDR3: TGTGCCAGCAGCTTAAGCCCCTACAATGAGCAGTTCTTC. Together with reference TRBV7-2 and TRBJ2-1, the CDR3 gives the full variable domain: GAGVSQSPSNKVTEKGKDVELRCDPISGHTALYWYRQSLGQGLEFLIYFQGNSAPDKSGLPSDRFSAERTGGSVSTLTIQRTQQEDSAVYLCASSLSPYNEQFFGPGTRLTVL.

The chain carries TRBV7-9 and TRBJ2-7; D tentatively fits TRBD1 or TRBD2 (5 bases each). V was clipped by 2 bases and J by 6 bases, with 14 bases between them. Germline-derived CDR1 and CDR2 are SEHNR and FQNEAQ (reference sequence). The CDR3 runs to 14 residues. For the CDR3, the DNA is TGTGCCAGCAGCTTAACGGGACCTTGGGGCGAGCAGTACTTC. Its protein product is CASSLTGPWGEQYF.

This clonotype was observed at least ten times. V and J are TRBV7-2 and TRBJ1-5; D uncertain. The germline V and J ends were trimmed by 5 bases and 3 bases, with 5 bases remaining between them. Germline V gene data show CDR1 as SGHTA and CDR2 as FQGNSA. The CDR3 is made up of 12 amino acids. CDR3 residues: CASSGFNQPQHF. The CDR3 DNA reads TGTGCCAGCAGCGGATTCAATCAGCCCCAGCATTTT.